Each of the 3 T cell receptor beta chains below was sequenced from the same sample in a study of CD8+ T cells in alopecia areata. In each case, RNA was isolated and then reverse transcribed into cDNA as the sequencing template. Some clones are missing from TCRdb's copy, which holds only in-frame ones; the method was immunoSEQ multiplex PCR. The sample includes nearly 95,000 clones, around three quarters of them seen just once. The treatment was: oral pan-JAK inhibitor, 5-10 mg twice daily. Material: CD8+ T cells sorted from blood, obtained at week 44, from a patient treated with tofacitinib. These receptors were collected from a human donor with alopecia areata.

The CDR3 sequence: CASSHDSREITGELFF. The CDR3 DNA sequence: TGTGCCAGCAGCCATGACAGCCGTGAGATCACCGGGGAGCTGTTTTTT. The chain is built from TRBV7-8 and TRBJ2-2, with D maybe TRBD1 (5 bases). This CDR3 is built from 16 residues. Trimming pared 5 bases from V and 4 bases from J, leaving 17 bases between. CDR1 and CDR2 from the germline V gene are SGHVS and FQNEAQ.

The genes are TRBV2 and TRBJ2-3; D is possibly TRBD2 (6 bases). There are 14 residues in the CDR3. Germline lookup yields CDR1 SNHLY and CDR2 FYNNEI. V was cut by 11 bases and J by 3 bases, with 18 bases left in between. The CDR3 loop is CAGSAGSWTDTQYF. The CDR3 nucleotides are TGTGCCGGCTCAGCGGGCTCGTGGACAGATACGCAGTATTTT. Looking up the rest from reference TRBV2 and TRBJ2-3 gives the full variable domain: EPEVTQTPSHQVTQMGQEVILRCVPISNHLYFYWYRQILGQKVEFLVSFYNNEISEKSEIFDDQFSVERPDGSNFTLKIRSTKLEDSAMYFCAGSAGSWTDTQYFGPGTRLTVL.

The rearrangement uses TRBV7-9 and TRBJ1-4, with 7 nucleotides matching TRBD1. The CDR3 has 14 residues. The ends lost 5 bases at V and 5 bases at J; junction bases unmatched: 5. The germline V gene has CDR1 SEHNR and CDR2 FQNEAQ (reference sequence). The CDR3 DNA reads TGTGCCAGCAGCCGACAGGGATGGAATGAAAAACTGTTTTTT. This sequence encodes CASSRQGWNEKLFF.